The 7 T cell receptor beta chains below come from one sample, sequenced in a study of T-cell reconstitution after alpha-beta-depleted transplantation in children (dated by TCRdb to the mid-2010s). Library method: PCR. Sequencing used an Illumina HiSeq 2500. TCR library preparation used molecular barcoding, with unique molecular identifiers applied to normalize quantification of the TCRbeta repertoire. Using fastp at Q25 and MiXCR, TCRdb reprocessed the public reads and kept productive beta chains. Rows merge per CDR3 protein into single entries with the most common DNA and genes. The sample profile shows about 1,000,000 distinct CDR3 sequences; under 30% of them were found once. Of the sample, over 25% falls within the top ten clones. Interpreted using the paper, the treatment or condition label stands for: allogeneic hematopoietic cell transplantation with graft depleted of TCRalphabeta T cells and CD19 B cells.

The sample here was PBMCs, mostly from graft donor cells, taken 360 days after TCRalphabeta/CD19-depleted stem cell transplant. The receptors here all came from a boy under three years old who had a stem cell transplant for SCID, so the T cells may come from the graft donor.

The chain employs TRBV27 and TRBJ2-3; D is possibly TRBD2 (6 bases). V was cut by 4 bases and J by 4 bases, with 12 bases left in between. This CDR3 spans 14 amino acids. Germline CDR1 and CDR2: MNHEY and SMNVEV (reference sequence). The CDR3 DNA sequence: TGTGCCAGCAGTTACCGGGGGATACCAGATACGCAGTATTTT. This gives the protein CASSYRGIPDTQYF.

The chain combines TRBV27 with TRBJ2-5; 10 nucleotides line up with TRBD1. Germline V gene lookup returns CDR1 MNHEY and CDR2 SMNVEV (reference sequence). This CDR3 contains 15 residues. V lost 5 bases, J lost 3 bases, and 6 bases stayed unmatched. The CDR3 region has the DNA TGTGCCAGCAGTCCCGGGACAGGGGCCAAAGAGACCCAGTACTTC. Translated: CASSPGTGAKETQYF.

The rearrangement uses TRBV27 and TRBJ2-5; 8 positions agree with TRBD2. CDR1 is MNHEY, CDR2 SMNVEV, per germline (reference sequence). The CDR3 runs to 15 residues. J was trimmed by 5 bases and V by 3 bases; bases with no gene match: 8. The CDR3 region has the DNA TGTGCCAGCAGTTTTAACGGGAGGGCCCGGGAGACCCAGTACTTC. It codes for CASSFNGRARETQYF.

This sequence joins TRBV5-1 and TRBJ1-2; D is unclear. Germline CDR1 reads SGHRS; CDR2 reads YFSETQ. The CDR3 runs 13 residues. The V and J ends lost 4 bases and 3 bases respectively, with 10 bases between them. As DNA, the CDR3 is TGCGCCAGCAGCGCGCAGTGGGACTATGGCTACACCTTC. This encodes CASSAQWDYGYTF.

CDR3 protein: CATSNRDRAPHEQFF. In nucleotides, the CDR3 is TGTGCCACCAGCAACCGGGACAGGGCTCCCCATGAGCAGTTCTTC. This chain links TRBV15 with TRBJ2-1; TRBD1 aligns across 9 bases. This CDR3 spans 15 amino acids. The V and J ends lost 4 bases and 8 bases, in that order; junction bases with no gene match: 9. CDR1 is LNHNV, CDR2 YYDKDF, per germline (reference sequence).

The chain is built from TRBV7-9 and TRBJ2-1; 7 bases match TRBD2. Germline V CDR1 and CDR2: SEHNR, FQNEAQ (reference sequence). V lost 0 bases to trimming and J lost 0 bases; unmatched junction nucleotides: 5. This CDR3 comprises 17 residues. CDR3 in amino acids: CASSLATQRDSYNEQFF. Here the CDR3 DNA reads TGTGCCAGCAGCTTAGCGACCCAGCGGGACTCCTACAATGAGCAGTTCTTC.

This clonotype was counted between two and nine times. The CDR3 DNA sequence: TGTGCCAGCAGTTTAGCGTGGTGGGCCGATTTTTCCTACGAGCAGTACTTC. It yields the protein CASSLAWWADFSYEQYF. The chain joins TRBV12-3 or TRBV12-4 to TRBJ2-7; D ambiguous. Trimming took off 0 bases at V and 1 base at J, with 16 bases between the two ends. This CDR3 has 17 residues.